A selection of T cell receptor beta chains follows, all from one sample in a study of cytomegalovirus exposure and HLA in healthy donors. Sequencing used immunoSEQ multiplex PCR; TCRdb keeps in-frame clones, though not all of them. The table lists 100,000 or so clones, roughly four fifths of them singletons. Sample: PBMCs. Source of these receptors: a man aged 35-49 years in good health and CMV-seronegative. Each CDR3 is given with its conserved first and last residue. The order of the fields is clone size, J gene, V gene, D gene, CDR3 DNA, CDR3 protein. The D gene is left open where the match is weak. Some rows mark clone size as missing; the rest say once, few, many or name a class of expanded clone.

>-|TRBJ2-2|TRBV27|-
TGTGCCAGCAGTTCCCCCTGGGGGGTCGGGGAGCTGTTTTTT
CASSSPWGVGELFF
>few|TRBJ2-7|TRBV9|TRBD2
TGTGCCAGCAGCGTAGGAGGCGGGGGCTCCTACGAGCAGTACTTC
CASSVGGGGSYEQYF
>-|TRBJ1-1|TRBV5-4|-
TGTGCCAGCAGCCTACGGGAGAACACTGAAGCTTTCTTT
CASSLRENTEAFF
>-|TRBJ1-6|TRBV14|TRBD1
TGTGCCAGCAGCCAAGGAGGGGGCGCTATGGATTCACCCCTCCACTTT
CASSQGGGAMDSPLHF
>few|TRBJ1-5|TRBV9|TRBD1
TGTGCCAGCAGCCCTACAGGGGGCAATCAGCCCCAGCATTTT
CASSPTGGNQPQHF
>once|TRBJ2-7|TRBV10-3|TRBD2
TGTGCCATCAGTACTAGCGAGTCCTACGAGCAGTACTTC
CAISTSESYEQYF
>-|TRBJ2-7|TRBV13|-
TGTGCCAGCAGCTTAGGCCATACGGTAAGCTCCTACGAGCAGTACTTC
CASSLGHTVSSYEQYF
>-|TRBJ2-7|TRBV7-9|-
TGTGCCAGCAGCTTATCAGGTCTCGACGAGCAGTACTTC
CASSLSGLDEQYF
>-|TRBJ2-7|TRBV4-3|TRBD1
TGCGCCAGCAGCCCGGACAGGGGTGGGGAGCAGTACTTC
CASSPDRGGEQYF
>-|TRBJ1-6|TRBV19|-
TGTGCCAGTAACGAGGGATTAAATTCACCCCTCCACTTT
CASNEGLNSPLHF
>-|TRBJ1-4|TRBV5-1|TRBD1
TGCGCCAGCAGCTTTTCCCCAGGGGGATCGAATGAAAAACTGTTTTTT
CASSFSPGGSNEKLFF
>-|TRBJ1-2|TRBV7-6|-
TGTGCCAGCAGCTTAGCCCCAGGGGCAGGTGGCTACACCTTC
CASSLAPGAGGYTF
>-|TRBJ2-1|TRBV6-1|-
TGTGCCAGCCGTCAGGACAATGAGCAGTTCTTC
CASRQDNEQFF
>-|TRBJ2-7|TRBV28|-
TGTGCCAGCAGTTTTTTGGGGCTTGTCGACGAGCAGTACTTC
CASSFLGLVDEQYF
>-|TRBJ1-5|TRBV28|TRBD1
TGTGCCAGCAGGTCCCGGGACAGGGGCCAACAGCCCCAGCATTTT
CASRSRDRGQQPQHF
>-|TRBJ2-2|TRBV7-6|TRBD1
TGTGCCAGCAGCTACGGGACAGGGAGCACCGGGGAGCTGTTTTTT
CASSYGTGSTGELFF
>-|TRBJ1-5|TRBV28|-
TGTGCCAGCAGTCTCCTCCAGGACTCTAGCAATCAGCCCCAGCATTTT
CASSLLQDSSNQPQHF
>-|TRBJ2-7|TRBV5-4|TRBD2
TGTGCCAGCAGCTTGACTAGCGGGAGGTTGGGCGAGCAGTACTTC
CASSLTSGRLGEQYF
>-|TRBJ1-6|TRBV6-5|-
TGTGCCAGCAGACGCGACACGAATTCACCCCTCCACTTT
CASRRDTNSPLHF
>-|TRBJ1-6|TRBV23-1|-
TGCGCCAGCAGTCAACCGCGTCCCGGGACATTTGATAACTATAATTCACCCCTCCACTTT
CASSQPRPGTFDNYNSPLHF
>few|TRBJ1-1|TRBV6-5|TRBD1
TGTGCCAGCAGTTTACAGGGGGCGCGGGTAAACACTGAAGCTTTCTTT
CASSLQGARVNTEAFF
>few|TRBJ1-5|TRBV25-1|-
TGTGCCAGCAGTCCCCTAGGAGGTAATCAGCCCCAGCATTTT
CASSPLGGNQPQHF
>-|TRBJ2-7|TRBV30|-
TGTGCCTGGGCCCGGGTTATGAGGGAGCAGTACTTC
CAWARVMREQYF
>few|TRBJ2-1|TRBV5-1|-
TGCGCCAGCAGCTTGGCCTTTATAGGCGGGAACAATGAGCAGTTCTTC
CASSLAFIGGNNEQFF
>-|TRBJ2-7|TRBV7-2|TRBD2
TGTGCCAGCAGCTGGACTAGCGGGGATCGGGAGCAGTACTTC
CASSWTSGDREQYF
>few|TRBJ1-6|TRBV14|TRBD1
TGTGCCAGCAGCCAAGAAGGCAGGGGGAATCTCCTCCACTTT
CASSQEGRGNLLHF
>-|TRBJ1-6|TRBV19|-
TGTGCCAGTAGTATTGGCGCCAGCGGGTCACCCCTCCACTTT
CASSIGASGSPLHF
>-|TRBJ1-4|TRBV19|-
TGTGCCAGTAGTATCGGTTGGAGGGGACTGTTTTTT
CASSIGWRGLFF
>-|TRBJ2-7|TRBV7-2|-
TGTGCCAGCAGCTCAACCTACGAGCAGTACTTC
CASSSTYEQYF
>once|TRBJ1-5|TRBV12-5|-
TGTGCTAGTGGTTTGGCCCGGCGGTTGTCTAGCAATCAGCCCCAGCATTTT
CASGLARRLSSNQPQHF
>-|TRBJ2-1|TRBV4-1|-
TGCGCCAGCAGCCAATCCCTGGAGGGGTTTGAGCAGTTCTTC
CASSQSLEGFEQFF
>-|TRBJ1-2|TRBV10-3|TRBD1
TGTGCCATCAGTGAGACAGGGGGGAGCTATGGCTACACCTTC
CAISETGGSYGYTF
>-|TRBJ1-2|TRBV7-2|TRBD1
TGTGCCAGCAGGAAGCCCGGGACAGATGCTACCTATGGCTACACCTTC
CASRKPGTDATYGYTF
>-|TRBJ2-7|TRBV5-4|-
TGTGCCAGCAGCGCAGACCCAGGGTACGAGCAGTACTTC
CASSADPGYEQYF
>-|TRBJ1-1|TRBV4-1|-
TGCGCCAGCAGCCAAGATACGGGGGCTGAAGCTTTCTTT
CASSQDTGAEAFF
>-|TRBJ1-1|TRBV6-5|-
TGTGCCAGCAGTTACGGAGCTGAAGCTTTCTTT
CASSYGAEAFF
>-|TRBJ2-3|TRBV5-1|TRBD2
TGCGCCAGCAGACTAGACCTGTGGGAGGGTCCCGATACGCAGTATTTT
CASRLDLWEGPDTQYF
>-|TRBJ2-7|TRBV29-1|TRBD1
TGCAGCGCTACAGGGGGCGCGGGGGAGCAGTACTTC
CSATGGAGEQYF
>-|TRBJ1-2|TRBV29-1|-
TGCAGCGTTGAACAGGGGATCCCCTATGGCTACACCTTC
CSVEQGIPYGYTF
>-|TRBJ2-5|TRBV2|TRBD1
TGTGCCAGCAGTGAAGAGCGACAGGGTATAGGGGAGACCCAGTACTTC
CASSEERQGIGETQYF
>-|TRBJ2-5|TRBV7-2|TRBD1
TGTGCCAGCAGCCAGGGGACAGTTGGTGAGACCCAGTACTTC
CASSQGTVGETQYF
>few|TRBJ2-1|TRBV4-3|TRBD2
TGCGCCAGCAGCCAAGCGGAGCGGGGCTACAATGAGCAGTTCTTC
CASSQAERGYNEQFF
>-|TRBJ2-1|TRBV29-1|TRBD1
TGCAGCGCACGACAGGGTTACAATGAGCAGTTCTTC
CSARQGYNEQFF
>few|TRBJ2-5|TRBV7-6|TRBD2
TGTGCCAGCAGCTTAGGACTAGCGGGAGAGGGAGAGACCCAGTACTTC
CASSLGLAGEGETQYF
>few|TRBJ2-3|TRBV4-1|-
TGCGCCAGCAGCCAAGATCCGGCGGCTAGCACAGATACGCAGTATTTT
CASSQDPAASTDTQYF